One TCR beta chain is described in this entry. The antigen is not known. The data derive from a study of T cells after posttransplantation cyclophosphamide. CDR3 length equals 13 residues. Germline-derived CDR1 and CDR2 are SGHNT and YYREEE (reference sequence). The ends were cut back, 0 bases at V and 9 bases at J, with 12 bases in the middle. Study observations and caveats: Tissue-infiltrating T cells from skin or gut overlapped little with blood T cells. Donor-recipient repertoire similarity was low at 1-2 months, rising over year one.

TCRdb's table, derived via immunoSEQ multiplex PCR, lists solely in-frame clones and lacks some. The sample holds about 43,000 clones, less than 95% seen once. Treatment was busulfan-fludarabine conditioning, a marrow graft, and cyclophosphamide on days +3 and +4. The chain has TRBV5-4 and TRBJ1-1; D gene ambiguous. The receptor comes from a male patient aged 55 to 69 who received an allogeneic stem cell transplant from a related donor and was CMV-positive. Part of the T cell pool may stem from the graft donor. The specimen was PBMCs, collected around 63 days after allogeneic stem cell transplant with posttransplant cyclophosphamide. CDR3 nucleotides: TGTGCCAGCAGCTTGGACATCGGGAGACAAGCTTTCTTT. The encoded protein is CASSLDIGRQAFF.